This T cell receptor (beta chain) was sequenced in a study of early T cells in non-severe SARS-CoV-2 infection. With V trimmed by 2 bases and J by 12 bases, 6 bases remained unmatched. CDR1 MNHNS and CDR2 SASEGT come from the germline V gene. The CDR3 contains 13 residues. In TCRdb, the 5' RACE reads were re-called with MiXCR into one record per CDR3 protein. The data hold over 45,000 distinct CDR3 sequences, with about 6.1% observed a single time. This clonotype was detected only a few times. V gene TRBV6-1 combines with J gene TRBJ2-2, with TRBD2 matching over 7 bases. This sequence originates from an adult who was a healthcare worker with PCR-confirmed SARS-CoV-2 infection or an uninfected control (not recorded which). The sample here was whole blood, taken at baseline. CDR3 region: CASSETGGLQLFF. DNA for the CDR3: TGTGCCAGCAGTGAAACGGGGGGTTTACAGCTGTTTTTT.